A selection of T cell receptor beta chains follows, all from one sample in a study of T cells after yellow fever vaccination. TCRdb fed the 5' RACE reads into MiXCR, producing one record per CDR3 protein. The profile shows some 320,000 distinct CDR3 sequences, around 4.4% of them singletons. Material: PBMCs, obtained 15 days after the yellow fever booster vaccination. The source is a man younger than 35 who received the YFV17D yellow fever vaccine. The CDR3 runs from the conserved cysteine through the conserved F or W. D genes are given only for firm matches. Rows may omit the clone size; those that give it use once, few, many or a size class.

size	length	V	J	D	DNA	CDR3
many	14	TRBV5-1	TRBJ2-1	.	TGCGCCAGCAGTCCAGCGCCCAATTACAATGAGCAGTTCTTC	CASSPAPNYNEQFF
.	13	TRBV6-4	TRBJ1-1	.	TGTGCCAGCCCCCCGGAGGGATGGACTGAAGCTTTCTTT	CASPPEGWTEAFF
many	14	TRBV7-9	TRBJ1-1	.	TGTGCCAGCAGCTTAATGACAGGGAACACTGAAGCTTTCTTT	CASSLMTGNTEAFF
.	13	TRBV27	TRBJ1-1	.	TGTGCCAGCAGTTTAATGAAGAACACTGAAGCTTTCTTT	CASSLMKNTEAFF
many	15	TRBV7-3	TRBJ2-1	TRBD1	TGTGCCAGCAGCCCTCCGGGACAGGGGAATAATGAGCAGTTCTTC	CASSPPGQGNNEQFF
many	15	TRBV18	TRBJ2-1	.	TGTGCCAGCTCACCGGGGAATATCGAGGGTAATGAGCAGTTCTTC	CASSPGNIEGNEQFF
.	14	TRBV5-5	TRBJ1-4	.	TGTGCCAGCAGCGCCGGACGGCTTAATGAAAAACTGTTTTTT	CASSAGRLNEKLFF
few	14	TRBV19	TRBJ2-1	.	TGTGCCAGTACCCCCCAGGGGCAGTTGAATGAGCAGTTCTTC	CASTPQGQLNEQFF
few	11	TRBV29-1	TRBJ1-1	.	TGCAGCGTTGATGGTGTAGCTGAAGCTTTCTTT	CSVDGVAEAFF
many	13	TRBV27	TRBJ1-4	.	TGTGCCAGCAGTTCCAGGGAATATGAAAAACTGTTTTTT	CASSSREYEKLFF
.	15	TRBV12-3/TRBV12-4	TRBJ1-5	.	TGTGCCAGCAGTCCCGTAGGTAGCGGCAATCAGCCCCAGCATTTT	CASSPVGSGNQPQHF